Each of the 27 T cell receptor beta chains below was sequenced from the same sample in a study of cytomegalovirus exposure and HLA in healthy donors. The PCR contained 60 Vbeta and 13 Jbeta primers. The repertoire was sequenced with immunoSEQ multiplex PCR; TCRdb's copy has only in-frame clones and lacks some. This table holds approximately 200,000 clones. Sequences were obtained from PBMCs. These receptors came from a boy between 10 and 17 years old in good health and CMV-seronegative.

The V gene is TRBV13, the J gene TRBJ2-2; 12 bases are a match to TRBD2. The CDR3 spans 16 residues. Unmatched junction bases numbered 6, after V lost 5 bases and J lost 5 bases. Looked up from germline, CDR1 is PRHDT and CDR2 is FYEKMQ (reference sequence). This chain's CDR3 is CASSQPLAGGTGELFF. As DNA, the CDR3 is TGTGCCAGCAGCCAACCACTAGCGGGGGGAACCGGGGAGCTGTTTTTT.

Here the CDR3 DNA reads TGTGCCAGCAGTACATCCCCACAGGGGTCCAATGAAAAACTGTTTTTT. Protein sequence: CASSTSPQGSNEKLFF. The V and J genes are TRBV2 and TRBJ1-4, with TRBD1 matching over 7 bases. Germline CDR1 SNHLY, CDR2 FYNNEI. With V trimmed by 5 bases and J by 5 bases, 11 bases remained unmatched. This CDR3 has 16 residues.

This CDR3 is CASSVQGGYEQYF. The CDR3 DNA reads TGTGCCAGCAGCGTACAGGGAGGCTACGAGCAGTACTTC. The gene calls are TRBV9 and TRBJ2-7; a weak D match, TRBD2 (6 bases). This CDR3 region has 13 residues. The V gene's germline CDR1 is SGDLS and CDR2 YYNGEE. The germline V and J ends were trimmed by 1 base and 3 bases, with 8 bases remaining between them.

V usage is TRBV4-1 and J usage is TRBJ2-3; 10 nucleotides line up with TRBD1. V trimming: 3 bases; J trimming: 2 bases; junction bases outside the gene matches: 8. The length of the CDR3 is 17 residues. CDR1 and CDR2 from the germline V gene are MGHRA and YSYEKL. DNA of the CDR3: TGCGCCAGCAGCCACGAGGGACAGGGGACAACCACAGATACGCAGTATTTT. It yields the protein CASSHEGQGTTTDTQYF.

CDR3 sequence reads: CASSPRSNTEAFF. DNA for the CDR3: TGTGCCAGCAGCCCCCGTTCGAACACTGAAGCTTTCTTT. The chain links TRBV6-5 to TRBJ1-1, with D unresolved. V lost 6 bases and J lost 1, with 9 bases in between. CDR1 is MNHEY and CDR2 is SVGAGI in the germline V gene. CDR3 length: 13 amino acids.

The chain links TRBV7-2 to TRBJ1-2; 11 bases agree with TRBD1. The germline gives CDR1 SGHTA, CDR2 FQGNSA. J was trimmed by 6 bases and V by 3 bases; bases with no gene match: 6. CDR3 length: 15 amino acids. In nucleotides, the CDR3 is TGTGCCAGCAGCTTCGGACAGGGGGCTATTGATGGCTACACCTTC. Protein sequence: CASSFGQGAIDGYTF.

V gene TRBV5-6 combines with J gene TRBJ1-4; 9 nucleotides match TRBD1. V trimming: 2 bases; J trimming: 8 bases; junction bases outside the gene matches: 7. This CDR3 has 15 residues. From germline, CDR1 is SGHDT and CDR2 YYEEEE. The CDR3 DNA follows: TGTGCCAGCAGCTTCCTGGACAGGGGAGGGGAAAAACTGTTTTTT. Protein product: CASSFLDRGGEKLFF. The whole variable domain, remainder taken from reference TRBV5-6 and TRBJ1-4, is DAGVTQSPTHLIKTRGQQVTLRCSPKSGHDTVSWYQQALGQGPQFIFQYYEEEERQRGNFPDRFSGHQFPNYSSELNVNALLLGDSALYLCASSFLDRGGEKLFFGSGTQLSVL.

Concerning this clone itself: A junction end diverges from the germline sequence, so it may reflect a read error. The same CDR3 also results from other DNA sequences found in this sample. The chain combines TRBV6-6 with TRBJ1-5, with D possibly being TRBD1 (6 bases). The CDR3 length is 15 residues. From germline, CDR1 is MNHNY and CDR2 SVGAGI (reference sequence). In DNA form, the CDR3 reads TGTGCCAGCAGCTACTCAGAGGGGGGCAATCAGCCCCAGCATTTT. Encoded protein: CASSYSEGGNQPQHF.

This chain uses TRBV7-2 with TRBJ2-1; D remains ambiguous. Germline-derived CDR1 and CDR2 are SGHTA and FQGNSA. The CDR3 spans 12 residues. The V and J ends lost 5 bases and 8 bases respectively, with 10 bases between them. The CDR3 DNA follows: TGTGCCAGCAGCCCACGTAACTATGAGCAGTTCTTC. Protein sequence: CASSPRNYEQFF.

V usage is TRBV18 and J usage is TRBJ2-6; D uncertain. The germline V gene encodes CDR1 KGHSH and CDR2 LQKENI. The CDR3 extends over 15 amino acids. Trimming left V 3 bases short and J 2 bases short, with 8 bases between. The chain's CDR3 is CASSPDQAGANVLTF. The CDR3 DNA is TGTGCCAGCTCACCCGATCAGGCTGGGGCCAACGTCCTGACTTTC.

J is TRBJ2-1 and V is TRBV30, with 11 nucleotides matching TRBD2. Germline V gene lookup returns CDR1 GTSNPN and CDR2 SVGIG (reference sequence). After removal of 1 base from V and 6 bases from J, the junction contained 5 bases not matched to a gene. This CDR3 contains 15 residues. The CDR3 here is CAWSAGTSGFNEQFF. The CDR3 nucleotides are TGTGCCTGGAGTGCCGGGACTAGCGGATTCAATGAGCAGTTCTTC.

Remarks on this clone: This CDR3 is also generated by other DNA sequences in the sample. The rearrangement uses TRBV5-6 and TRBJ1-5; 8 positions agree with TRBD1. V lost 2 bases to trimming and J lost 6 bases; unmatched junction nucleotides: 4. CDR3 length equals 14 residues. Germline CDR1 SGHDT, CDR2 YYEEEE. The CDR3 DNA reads TGTGCCAGCAGCTTAGGACAGGGAGGTCAGCCCCAGCATTTT. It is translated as CASSLGQGGQPQHF.

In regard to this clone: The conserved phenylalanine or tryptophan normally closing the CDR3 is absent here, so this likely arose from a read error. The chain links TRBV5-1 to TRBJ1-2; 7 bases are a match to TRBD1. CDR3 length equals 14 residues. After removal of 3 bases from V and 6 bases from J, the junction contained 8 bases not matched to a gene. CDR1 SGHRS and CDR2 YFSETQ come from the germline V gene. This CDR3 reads CASSWGTQGDGYTS. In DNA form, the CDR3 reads TGCGCCAGCAGCTGGGGCACTCAGGGGGATGGCTACACCTCC.

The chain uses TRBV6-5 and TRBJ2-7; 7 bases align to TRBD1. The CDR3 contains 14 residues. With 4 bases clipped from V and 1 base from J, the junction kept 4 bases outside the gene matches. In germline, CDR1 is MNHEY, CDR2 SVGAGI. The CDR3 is CASSSGDSSYEQYF. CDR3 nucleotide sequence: TGTGCCAGCAGTTCTGGGGACAGTTCCTACGAGCAGTACTTC.

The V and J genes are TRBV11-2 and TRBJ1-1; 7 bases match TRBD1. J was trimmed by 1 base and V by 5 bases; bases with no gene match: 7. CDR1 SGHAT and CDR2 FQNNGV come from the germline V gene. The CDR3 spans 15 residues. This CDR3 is CASSRGQAGNTEAFF. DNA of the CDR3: TGTGCCAGCAGCCGAGGACAGGCCGGGAACACTGAAGCTTTCTTT.

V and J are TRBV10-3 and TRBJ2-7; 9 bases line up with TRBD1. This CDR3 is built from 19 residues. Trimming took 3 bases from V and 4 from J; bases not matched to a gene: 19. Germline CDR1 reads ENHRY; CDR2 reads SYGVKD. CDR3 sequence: CAISDEVGQGGKNAYEQYF. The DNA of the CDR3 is TGTGCCATCAGTGATGAAGTGGGACAGGGAGGGAAAAACGCATACGAGCAGTACTTC.

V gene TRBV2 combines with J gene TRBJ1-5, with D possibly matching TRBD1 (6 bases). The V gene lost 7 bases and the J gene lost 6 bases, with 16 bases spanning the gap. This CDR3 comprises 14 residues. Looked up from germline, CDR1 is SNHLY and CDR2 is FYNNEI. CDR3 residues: CASTWGGAGQPQHF. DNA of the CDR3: TGTGCCAGCACGTGGGGGGGCGCGGGTCAGCCCCAGCATTTT. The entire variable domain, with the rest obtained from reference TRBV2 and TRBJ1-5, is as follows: EPEVTQTPSHQVTQMGQEVILRCVPISNHLYFYWYRQILGQKVEFLVSFYNNEISEKSEIFDDQFSVERPDGSNFTLKIRSTKLEDSAMYFCASTWGGAGQPQHFGDGTRLSIL.

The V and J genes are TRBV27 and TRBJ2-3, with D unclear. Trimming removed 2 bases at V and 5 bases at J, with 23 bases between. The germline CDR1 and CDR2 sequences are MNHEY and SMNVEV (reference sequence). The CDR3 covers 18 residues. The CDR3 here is CASSLAGWALGTGDTQYF. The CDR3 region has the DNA TGTGCCAGCAGTTTAGCTGGGTGGGCCCTCGGAACCGGAGATACGCAGTATTTT.

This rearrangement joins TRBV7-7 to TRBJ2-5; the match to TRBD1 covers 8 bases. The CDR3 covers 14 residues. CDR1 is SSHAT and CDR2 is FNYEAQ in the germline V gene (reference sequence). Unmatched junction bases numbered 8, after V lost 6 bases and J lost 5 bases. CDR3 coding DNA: TGTGCCAGCAGTTCTGACAGGGGAGGTGAGACCCAGTACTTC. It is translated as CASSSDRGGETQYF.

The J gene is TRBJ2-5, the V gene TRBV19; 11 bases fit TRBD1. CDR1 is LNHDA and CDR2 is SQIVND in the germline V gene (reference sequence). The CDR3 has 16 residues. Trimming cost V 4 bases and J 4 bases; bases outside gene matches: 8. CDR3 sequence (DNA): TGTGCCAGTAGTACGCGGACAGGGGGCAGGCCAGAGACCCAGTACTTC. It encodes CASSTRTGGRPETQYF. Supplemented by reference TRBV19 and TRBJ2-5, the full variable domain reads DGGITQSPKYLFRKEGQNVTLSCEQNLNHDAMYWYRQDPGQGLRLIYYSQIVNDFQKGDIAEGYSVSREKKESFPLTVTSAQKNPTAFYLCASSTRTGGRPETQYFGPGTRLLVL.

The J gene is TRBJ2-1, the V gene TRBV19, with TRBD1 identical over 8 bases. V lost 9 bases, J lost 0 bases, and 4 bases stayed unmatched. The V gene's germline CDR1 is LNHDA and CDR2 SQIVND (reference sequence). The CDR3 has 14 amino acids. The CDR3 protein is CASQGASSYNEQFF. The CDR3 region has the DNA TGTGCCAGCCAGGGGGCAAGCTCCTACAATGAGCAGTTCTTC.

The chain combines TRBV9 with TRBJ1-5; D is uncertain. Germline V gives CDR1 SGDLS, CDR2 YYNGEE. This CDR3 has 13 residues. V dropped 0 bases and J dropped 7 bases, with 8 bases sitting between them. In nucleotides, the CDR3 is TGTGCCAGCAGCGTAGACCCGGGGCAGCCCCAGCATTTT. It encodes CASSVDPGQPQHF. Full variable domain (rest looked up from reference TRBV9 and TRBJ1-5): DSGVTQTPKHLITATGQRVTLRCSPRSGDLSVYWYQQSLDQGLQFLIQYYNGEERAKGNILERFSAQQFPDLHSELNLSSLELGDSALYFCASSVDPGQPQHFGDGTRLSIL.

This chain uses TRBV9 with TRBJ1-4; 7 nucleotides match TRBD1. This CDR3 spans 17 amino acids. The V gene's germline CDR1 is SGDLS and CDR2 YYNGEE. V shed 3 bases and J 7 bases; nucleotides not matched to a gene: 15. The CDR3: CASSGHRRGPLGEKLFF. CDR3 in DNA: TGTGCCAGCAGCGGGCATAGAAGGGGGCCTTTAGGTGAAAAACTGTTTTTT.

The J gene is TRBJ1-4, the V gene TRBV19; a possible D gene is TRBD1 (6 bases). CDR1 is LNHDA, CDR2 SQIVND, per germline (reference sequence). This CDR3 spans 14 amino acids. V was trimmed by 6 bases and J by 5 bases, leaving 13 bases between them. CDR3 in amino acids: CASRVDRQNEKLFF. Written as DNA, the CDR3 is TGTGCCAGTAGAGTCGACAGGCAAAATGAAAAACTGTTTTTT.

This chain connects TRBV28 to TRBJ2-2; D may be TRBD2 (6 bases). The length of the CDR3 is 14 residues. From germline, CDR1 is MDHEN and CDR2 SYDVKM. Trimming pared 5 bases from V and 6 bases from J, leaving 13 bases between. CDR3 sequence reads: CASSRLEIAGELFF. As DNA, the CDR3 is TGTGCCAGCAGTCGACTAGAAATCGCCGGGGAGCTGTTTTTT. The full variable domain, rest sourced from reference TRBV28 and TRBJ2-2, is DVKVTQSSRYLVKRTGEKVFLECVQDMDHENMFWYRQDPGLGLRLIYFSYDVKMKEKGDIPEGYSVSREKKERFSLILESASTNQTSMYLCASSRLEIAGELFFGEGSRLTVL.

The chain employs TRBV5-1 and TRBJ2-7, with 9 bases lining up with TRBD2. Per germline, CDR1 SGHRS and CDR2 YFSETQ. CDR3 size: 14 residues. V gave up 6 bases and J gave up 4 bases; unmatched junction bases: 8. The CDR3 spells CASTLAGNSYEQYF. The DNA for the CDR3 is TGCGCCAGCACGCTAGCGGGGAATAGTTACGAGCAGTACTTC.

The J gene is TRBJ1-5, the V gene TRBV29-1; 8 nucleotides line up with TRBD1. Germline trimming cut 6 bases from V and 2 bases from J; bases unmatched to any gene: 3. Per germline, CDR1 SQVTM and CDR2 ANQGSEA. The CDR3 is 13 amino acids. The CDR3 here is CSVQGAGNQPQHF. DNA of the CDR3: TGCAGCGTGCAGGGGGCTGGCAATCAGCCCCAGCATTTT.